The 21 T cell receptor beta chains listed next were all sequenced from one sample in a study of neurological immune-mediated disorders (dated by TCRdb to the late 2010s). Libraries were constructed by 5' RACE. Instrument on record: Illumina HiSeq 2500. TCRdb cleaned the public reads at Q25 with fastp, built clones with MiXCR and kept in-frame beta chains. Identical CDR3 protein sequences are pooled into one entry, listed with their most common genes and DNA. This sample is represented by tens of thousands of distinct CDR3 sequences; 10% to 13% of them were singletons. Roughly 20% of the sample comes from the top ten. The specimen was PBMCs. These receptors all come from a middle-aged woman with HTLV-1-associated myelopathy (HAM/TSP).

This clonotype was observed at least ten times. V gene TRBV7-2 combines with J gene TRBJ2-5; D is unresolved. This CDR3 contains 13 residues. V was shortened by 0 bases and J by 3 bases, with 5 bases between the two germline ends. From germline, CDR1 is SGHTA and CDR2 FQGNSA. CDR3 sequence (DNA): TGTGCCAGCAGCTTAGCCCTGAAAGAGACCCAGTACTTC. Protein sequence: CASSLALKETQYF. Variable domain in full (rest from reference TRBV7-2 and TRBJ2-5): GAGVSQSPSNKVTEKGKDVELRCDPISGHTALYWYRQSLGQGLEFLIYFQGNSAPDKSGLPSDRFSAERTGGSVSTLTIQRTQQEDSAVYLCASSLALKETQYFGPGTRLLVL.

This clonotype was observed at least ten times. The chain combines TRBV12-3 or TRBV12-4 with TRBJ1-2; 7 bases agree with TRBD1. V lost 5 bases to trimming and J lost 5 bases; unmatched junction nucleotides: 14. The length of the CDR3 is 16 residues. CDR3 coding DNA: TGTGCCAGCAGTGCGCGGGACAGTTCAGGAGTTTATGGCTACACCTTC. It translates to CASSARDSSGVYGYTF.

This clonotype was detected many times. This rearrangement joins TRBV4-1 to TRBJ2-7; 8 bases fit TRBD1. V was pared by 4 bases and J by 6 bases, with 5 bases of the junction left unmatched. This CDR3 comprises 13 residues. Germline values: CDR1 MGHRA, CDR2 YSYEKL. CDR3 in amino acids: CASSRLTGAEQYF. For the CDR3, the DNA is TGCGCCAGCAGCCGCCTGACAGGGGCCGAGCAGTACTTC.

With respect to this clonotype: One end of the junction is discordant with germline, which a read error may explain. V usage is TRBV12-3 or TRBV12-4 and J usage is TRBJ1-4, with 10 bases lining up with TRBD1. The CDR3 covers 14 residues. The CDR3 coding sequence is TGTGCCAGAAGTTGGGACAGGGGACAGGAAAAACTGTTTTTT. It encodes CARSWDRGQEKLFF.

This clonotype was seen ten or more times. The V and J genes are TRBV3-1 and TRBJ2-7, with D unresolved. The CDR3 is 14 amino acids. Per the germline V gene, CDR1 is LGHDT and CDR2 is YNNKEL (reference sequence). V was cut by 4 bases and J by 0 bases, with 10 bases left in between. The CDR3 nucleotides read TGTGCCAGCAGCCCATCAGTGAACTCCTACGAGCAGTACTTC. Amino acids: CASSPSVNSYEQYF.

This clonotype was detected ten times or more. The chain couples TRBV29-1 to TRBJ2-2; unclear D gene. V lost 3 bases to trimming and J lost 5 bases, with 4 bases between them. The germline V gene encodes CDR1 SQVTM and CDR2 ANQGSEA. This CDR3 has 11 residues. The CDR3 sequence is CSVERTGELFF. CDR3 coding DNA: TGCAGCGTTGAGAGAACCGGGGAGCTGTTTTTT.

This rearrangement joins TRBV4-2 to TRBJ1-2; TRBD1 aligns across 7 bases. V lost 4 bases to trimming and J lost 6 bases; unmatched junction nucleotides: 5. Per the germline V gene, CDR1 is LGHNA and CDR2 is YNFKEQ. The CDR3 is 13 amino acids. The CDR3 sequence: CASSPSGGDGYTF. CDR3 DNA: TGTGCCAGCAGCCCATCAGGGGGGGATGGCTACACCTTC.

V and J are TRBV4-3 and TRBJ2-3; D is ambiguous. Germline V gives CDR1 LGHNA, CDR2 YSLEER. Trimming removed 0 bases from V and 5 bases from J, with 6 bases in between. There are 13 residues in the CDR3. In nucleotides, the CDR3 is TGCGCCAGCAGCCAAGATGGGCGAGATACGCAGTATTTT. Translation gives CASSQDGRDTQYF.

This clonotype was counted ten times or more. The V call is TRBV12-3 or TRBV12-4, the J call TRBJ2-1, with a weak D call TRBD1 (5 bases). The CDR3 consists of 15 residues. The ends were cut back, 5 bases at V and 1 base at J, with 12 bases in the middle. For the CDR3, the DNA is TGTGCCAGCAGTCGCAGGGCTGGGTCCTACAATGAGCAGTTCTTC. Its translation: CASSRRAGSYNEQFF.

This chain joins TRBV5-1 and TRBJ2-7; the D gene is possibly TRBD2 (6 bases). The germline V gene has CDR1 SGHRS and CDR2 YFSETQ. This CDR3 comprises 15 residues. Trimming shortened V by 4 bases and J by 0 bases, and 14 bases separated the two germline ends. The CDR3 coding sequence is TGCGCCAGCAGCCCGGAGGGGACTGTCTCCTACGAGCAGTACTTC. This translates into CASSPEGTVSYEQYF.

This clonotype was observed at least ten times. The V and J genes are TRBV15 and TRBJ2-5, with TRBD1 matching over 9 bases. Germline CDR1 LNHNV, CDR2 YYDKDF (reference sequence). The CDR3 runs 16 residues. V shed 2 bases, J shed 2 bases, and the junction held 6 bases outside the gene matches. CDR3 in amino acids: CATSRSGQGWQETQYF. The DNA for the CDR3 is TGTGCCACCAGCAGATCGGGACAGGGATGGCAAGAGACCCAGTACTTC.

This clonotype showed up many times. As DNA, the CDR3 is TGCAGTGCTAGCGGGTCCTCGGGGACAGATACGCAGTATTTT. This gives the protein CSASGSSGTDTQYF. The rearrangement joins TRBV20-1 to TRBJ2-3, with D possibly matching TRBD2 (5 bases). V lost 3 bases to trimming and J lost 3 bases, with 13 bases between them. Looked up from germline, CDR1 is DFQATT and CDR2 is SNEGSKA (reference sequence). The CDR3 covers 14 residues.

This clonotype was observed at least ten times. The V call is TRBV9, the J call TRBJ2-2; D possibly uses TRBD1 or TRBD2 (7 bases each). CDR1 SGDLS and CDR2 YYNGEE come from the germline V gene. V was pared by 2 bases and J by 7 bases, with 18 bases between. The CDR3 sequence is 16 residues long. CDR3 bases: TGTGCCAGCAGCGTTTGGGAGGGGGCGAGAAACGGGGAGCTGTTTTTT. Translating it yields CASSVWEGARNGELFF.

This clonotype was seen many times. The CDR3 coding sequence is TGTGCCAGCAGCTTTGGGACTAGCGGGGGGTACACAGATACGCAGTATTTT. Translation gives CASSFGTSGGYTDTQYF. The V call is TRBV9, the J call TRBJ2-3; 15 nucleotides agree with TRBD2. Germline CDR1 reads SGDLS; CDR2 reads YYNGEE. Unmatched junction bases numbered 5, after V lost 4 bases and J lost 2 bases. The CDR3 is made up of 17 amino acids.

There are many counts of this clonotype. The chain has TRBV6-5 and TRBJ2-3; tentative D call: TRBD2 (7 bases). The V gene lost 0 bases and the J gene lost 2 bases, with 15 bases spanning the gap. The germline V gene encodes CDR1 MNHEY and CDR2 SVGAGI. The CDR3 has 17 residues. Here the CDR3 reads CASSYSGAGVITDTQYF. Here the CDR3 DNA reads TGTGCCAGCAGTTACTCGGGGGCGGGGGTTATCACAGATACGCAGTATTTT.

This clonotype has at least ten counts. The chain employs TRBV10-3 and TRBJ1-2; 10 bases fit TRBD1. This CDR3 is built from 15 residues. V was pared by 6 bases and J by 8 bases, with 12 bases of the junction left unmatched. Germline CDR1 ENHRY, CDR2 SYGVKD. CDR3 amino acids: CAIRPPQGQGNGYTF. For the CDR3, the DNA is TGTGCCATCAGACCCCCTCAGGGACAGGGGAACGGCTACACCTTC.

A remark on this clonotype: Germline and junction disagree at one end, which may indicate a read error. This sequence joins TRBV3-1 and TRBJ2-2, with D hard to call. Germline CDR1 and CDR2: LGHDT and YNNKEL (reference sequence). This CDR3 has 11 residues. The CDR3 here is CASSQTQELIF. The CDR3 bases are TGTGCCAGCAGCCAGACCCAAGAGCTGATTTTC. Supplemented by reference TRBV3-1 and TRBJ2-2, the full variable domain reads DTAVSQTPKYLVTQMGNDKSIKCEQNLGHDTMYWYKQDSKKFLKIMFSYNNKELIINETVPNRFSPKSPDKAHLNLHINSLELGDSAVYFCASSQTQELIFGEGSRLTVL.

Many counts were recorded for this clonotype. The V call is TRBV7-2, the J call TRBJ2-5; TRBD2 matches at 7 bases. The CDR3 covers 16 residues. V lost 1 base to trimming and J lost 5 bases; unmatched junction nucleotides: 10. CDR1 and CDR2 (germline): SGHTA, FQGNSA. The CDR3 nucleotides read TGTGCCAGCAGCTTAGGTCGCTCGGGGGGTACGGAGACCCAGTACTTC. It yields the protein CASSLGRSGGTETQYF.

The table lists this clonotype with many counts. V usage is TRBV7-6 and J usage is TRBJ2-1, with 13 bases fitting TRBD2. CDR1 SGHVS and CDR2 FNYEAQ come from the germline V gene. The CDR3 contains 15 residues. Trimming removed 9 bases from V and 5 bases from J; junction bases left unmatched: 7. The CDR3 sequence is CASTDGTSGDNEQFF. The CDR3 bases are TGTGCCAGTACAGATGGGACTAGCGGGGACAATGAGCAGTTCTTC.

Many counts were recorded for this clonotype. The CDR3 DNA reads as TGTGCCACCAGCCGTTGGGGGTTAGGCGATGAGCAGTTCTTC. Translated, it gives CATSRWGLGDEQFF. The chain joins TRBV15 to TRBJ2-1, with D possibly being TRBD1 or TRBD2 (5 bases each). V lost 5 bases, J lost 8 bases, and 16 bases lay in between. This CDR3 region has 14 residues. Germline lookup yields CDR1 LNHNV and CDR2 YYDKDF (reference sequence).

As concerns this clonotype: A much larger clone is a single base away; this may be a read error. J is TRBJ1-2 and V is TRBV6-5; possible D gene TRBD1, 5 bases. Germline CDR1 MNHEY, CDR2 SVGAGI. The CDR3 covers 13 residues. The CDR3 nucleotides read TGTGCCAGCAGTCCCGGGACCTACTATGTCTACACCTTC. Amino acid sequence: CASSPGTYYVYTF.